These 18 T cell receptor beta chains share one sample of origin, sequenced in a study of T-cell memory formation after mild COVID-19. TCRdb used MiXCR to reprocess the 5' RACE reads, holding one entry per CDR3 protein. The sample holds 500,000 to 550,000 distinct CDR3 sequences, roughly 20% seen once. Input material: PBMCs or a T cell subset sorted from them (not recorded which). These receptors all stem from an adult woman who had mild COVID-19 (a few samples of this study predate the infection). Cell type and time point are not known.

This chain connects TRBV5-5 to TRBJ2-3; D not resolved. Germline CDR1 SGHKS, CDR2 YYEKEE (reference sequence). This CDR3 has 13 amino acids. The V and J ends lost 6 bases and 2 bases respectively, with 10 bases between them. The CDR3 protein is CASIPAPTDTQYF. As DNA, the CDR3 is TGTGCCAGCATTCCCGCCCCCACAGATACGCAGTATTTT.

This sequence joins TRBV6-5 and TRBJ2-7; the match to TRBD2 covers 11 bases. Germline CDR1 is MNHEY and CDR2 is SVGAGI. The V segment lost 6 bases and the J segment 2 bases; nucleotides outside the gene matches: 12. The CDR3 loop spans 17 amino acids. DNA for the CDR3: TGTGCCAGCAGGTTGAAACTAGCGGGAGAGGGTCCCTACGAGCAGTACTTC. Encoded protein: CASRLKLAGEGPYEQYF.

This clonotype was found a few times. The chain uses TRBV15 and TRBJ2-7; possibly TRBD2 for D (7 bases). This CDR3 comprises 18 residues. The ends were cut back, 1 base at V and 0 bases at J, with 19 bases in the middle. Germline V CDR1 and CDR2: LNHNV, YYDKDF (reference sequence). The DNA for the CDR3 is TGTGCCACCAGCAGAGGAGAGGGAATGGGAGGGGGCTCCTACGAGCAGTACTTC. Encoded protein: CATSRGEGMGGGSYEQYF.

This clonotype was observed a handful of times. The V gene is TRBV4-1, the J gene TRBJ1-4, with D unresolved. The CDR3 loop spans 17 amino acids. Germline values: CDR1 MGHRA, CDR2 YSYEKL. V was pared by 1 base and J by 0 bases, with 12 bases between. The CDR3 reads CASSQVGWASTNEKLFF. CDR3 coding DNA: TGCGCCAGCAGCCAAGTAGGGTGGGCCTCAACTAATGAAAAACTGTTTTTT.

At least ten counts were recorded for this clonotype. The gene calls are TRBV7-2 and TRBJ2-3, with 7 nucleotides matching TRBD1. With 1 base clipped from V and 2 bases from J, the junction kept 3 bases outside the gene matches. Germline CDR1 is SGHTA and CDR2 is FQGNSA. This CDR3 comprises 15 residues. Here the CDR3 DNA reads TGTGCCAGCAGCTTAGGCAGGGGGACCACAGATACGCAGTATTTT. This sequence encodes CASSLGRGTTDTQYF. Supplemented by reference TRBV7-2 and TRBJ2-3, the full variable domain reads GAGVSQSPSNKVTEKGKDVELRCDPISGHTALYWYRQSLGQGLEFLIYFQGNSAPDKSGLPSDRFSAERTGGSVSTLTIQRTQQEDSAVYLCASSLGRGTTDTQYFGPGTRLTVL.

The chain is built from TRBV12-3 or TRBV12-4 and TRBJ2-1, with D possibly being TRBD1 (6 bases). The CDR3 has 13 residues. Deletions cut 5 bases from V and 8 bases from J, with 13 bases between. In DNA form, the CDR3 reads TGTGCCAGCAGTGCGCCCGGGACACATGAGCAGTTCTTC. Translation gives CASSAPGTHEQFF.

This clonotype was seen a few times. This sequence joins TRBV5-1 and TRBJ2-5; 8 bases are a match to TRBD1. V shed 4 bases and J 2 bases; nucleotides not matched to a gene: 7. CDR1 and CDR2 (germline): SGHRS, YFSETQ. The length of the CDR3 is 15 residues. CDR3 coding DNA: TGCGCCAGCAGCCTACCGACAGGGGTGCAAGAGACCCAGTACTTC. This gives the protein CASSLPTGVQETQYF.

This clonotype turned up a few times. The V gene is TRBV12-3 or TRBV12-4, the J gene TRBJ2-3; D might be TRBD1 (5 bases). The length of the CDR3 is 16 residues. The germline V and J ends were trimmed by 3 bases and 0 bases, with 13 bases remaining between them. The CDR3 bases are TGTGCCAGCAGTTTTGCCTGGGGCCCTAGCACAGATACGCAGTATTTT. It yields the protein CASSFAWGPSTDTQYF.

This chain joins TRBV5-6 and TRBJ1-2; D is uncertain. The germline gives CDR1 SGHDT, CDR2 YYEEEE. CDR3 length: 12 amino acids. V was shortened by 4 bases and J by 5 bases, with 9 bases between the two germline ends. In DNA form, the CDR3 reads TGTGCCAGCAGCCTGTCAGAATATGGCTACACCTTC. Its protein is CASSLSEYGYTF. Full variable domain (missing parts from reference TRBV5-6 and TRBJ1-2): DAGVTQSPTHLIKTRGQQVTLRCSPKSGHDTVSWYQQALGQGPQFIFQYYEEEERQRGNFPDRFSGHQFPNYSSELNVNALLLGDSALYLCASSLSEYGYTFGSGTRLTVV.

This chain joins TRBV2 and TRBJ2-3, with D hard to call. Per the germline V gene, CDR1 is SNHLY and CDR2 is FYNNEI. The CDR3 extends over 14 amino acids. V was clipped by 2 bases and J by 2 bases, with 8 bases between them. The CDR3 DNA reads as TGTGCCAGCAGTGAATTTGGGCCCACAGATACGCAGTATTTT. It is translated as CASSEFGPTDTQYF.

Many counts were recorded for this clonotype. This chain connects TRBV7-8 to TRBJ2-1; D gene unclear. The CDR3 has 15 amino acids. V dropped 2 bases and J dropped 7 bases, with 15 bases sitting between them. Germline assignment: CDR1 SGHVS and CDR2 FQNEAQ. The CDR3 is CASSLFGPSTNEQFF. CDR3 nucleotide sequence: TGTGCCAGCAGCTTATTCGGACCCTCTACGAATGAGCAGTTCTTC.

The chain couples TRBV5-1 to TRBJ1-1, with 8 bases identical to TRBD1. Germline V gene data show CDR1 as SGHRS and CDR2 as YFSETQ. V shed 3 bases, J shed 0 bases, and the junction held 7 bases outside the gene matches. This CDR3 has 16 residues. The CDR3 sequence is CASSSLTTGVNTEAFF. The CDR3 DNA reads TGCGCCAGCAGCTCCTTAACGACAGGGGTGAACACTGAAGCTTTCTTT. The entire variable domain, with the rest obtained from reference TRBV5-1 and TRBJ1-1, is as follows: KAGVTQTPRYLIKTRGQQVTLSCSPISGHRSVSWYQQTPGQGLQFLFEYFSETQRNKGNFPGRFSGRQFSNSRSEMNVSTLELGDSALYLCASSSLTTGVNTEAFFGQGTRLTVV.

This clonotype was counted between two and nine times. The rearrangement links TRBV29-1 to TRBJ1-1; D may be TRBD1 (6 bases). The V gene lost 1 base and the J gene lost 1 base, with 10 bases spanning the gap. Germline loops: CDR1 SQVTM, CDR2 ANQGSEA. The CDR3 is 14 residues long. The CDR3 DNA sequence: TGCAGCGTTGAAGGGGGGCAGGAGAACACTGAAGCTTTCTTT. Amino acids: CSVEGGQENTEAFF.

The genes are TRBV30 and TRBJ2-1; 9 bases map to TRBD2. The CDR3 consists of 15 residues. Per germline, CDR1 GTSNPN and CDR2 SVGIG (reference sequence). V lost 3 bases, J lost 6 bases, and 9 bases stayed unmatched. The DNA for the CDR3 is TGTGCCTGGAGGTCAGGTAGCGGGAGTATCAATGAGCAGTTCTTC. Translation gives CAWRSGSGSINEQFF. Full variable domain (remainder filled in from reference TRBV30 and TRBJ2-1): SQTIHQWPATLVQPVGSPLSLECTVEGTSNPNLYWYRQAAGRGLQLLFYSVGIGQISSEVPQNLSASRPQDRQFILSSKKLLLSDSGFYLCAWRSGSGSINEQFFGPGTRLTVL.

This chain links TRBV7-6 with TRBJ1-2; D is unclear. The germline V gene encodes CDR1 SGHVS and CDR2 FNYEAQ. The CDR3 spans 13 residues. V lost 8 bases and J lost 5, with 15 bases in between. CDR3 residues: CASSSEPGYGYTF. The CDR3 nucleotides are TGTGCCAGCTCTTCGGAGCCAGGATATGGCTACACCTTC.

The chain is built from TRBV5-1 and TRBJ2-7, with 7 bases lining up with TRBD1. Germline CDR1 reads SGHRS; CDR2 reads YFSETQ. The length of the CDR3 is 14 residues. Germline trimming cut 1 base from V and 5 bases from J; bases unmatched to any gene: 6. The CDR3, as DNA: TGCGCCAGCAGCTTGCGGACAGGAGGAGACGAGCAGTACTTC. It codes for CASSLRTGGDEQYF.

The V gene is TRBV20-1, the J gene TRBJ1-1; 8 bases map to TRBD1. CDR3 length: 14 amino acids. The ends lost 3 bases at V and 1 base at J; junction bases unmatched: 4. Per germline, CDR1 DFQATT and CDR2 SNEGSKA (reference sequence). CDR3 residues: CSASPGQGNTEAFF. The CDR3 DNA follows: TGCAGTGCTAGCCCCGGACAGGGGAACACTGAAGCTTTCTTT.

This clonotype was found a few times. The chain uses TRBV7-9 and TRBJ2-1; D gene uncertain. With 0 bases removed from V and 4 bases from J, the gap between germline ends came to 10 bases. Germline-derived CDR1 and CDR2 are SEHNR and FQNEAQ (reference sequence). This CDR3 has 15 amino acids. The CDR3 reads CASSLAYQIYNEQFF. Here the CDR3 DNA reads TGTGCCAGCAGCTTAGCTTATCAGATTTACAATGAGCAGTTCTTC.